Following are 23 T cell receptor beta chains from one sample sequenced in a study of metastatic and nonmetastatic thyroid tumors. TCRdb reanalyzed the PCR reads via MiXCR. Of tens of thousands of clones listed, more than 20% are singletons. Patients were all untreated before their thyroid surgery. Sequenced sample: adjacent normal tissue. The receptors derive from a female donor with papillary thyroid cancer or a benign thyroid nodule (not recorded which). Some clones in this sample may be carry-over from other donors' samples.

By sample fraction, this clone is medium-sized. DNA for the CDR3: TGTGCCACCAATGACCGTAACTCCTACAATGAGCAGTTCTTC. This translates into CATNDRNSYNEQFF. V usage is TRBV6-2 or TRBV6-3 and J usage is TRBJ2-1; D is uncertain. CDR3 length equals 14 residues. Germline assignment: CDR1 MNHEY and CDR2 SVGEGT. The ends were cut back, 10 bases at V and 0 bases at J, with 13 bases in the middle.

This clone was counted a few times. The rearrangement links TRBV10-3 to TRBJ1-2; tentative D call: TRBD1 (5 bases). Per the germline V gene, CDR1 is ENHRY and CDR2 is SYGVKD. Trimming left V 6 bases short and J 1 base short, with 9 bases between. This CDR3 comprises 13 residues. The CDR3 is CAISRRDNYGYTF. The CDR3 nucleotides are TGTGCCATCAGCCGCAGGGATAACTATGGCTACACCTTC.

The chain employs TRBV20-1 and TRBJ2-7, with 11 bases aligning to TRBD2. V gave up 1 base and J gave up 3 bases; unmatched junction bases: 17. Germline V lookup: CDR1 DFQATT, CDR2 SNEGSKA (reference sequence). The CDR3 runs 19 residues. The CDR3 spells CSARGGFVTSGMSNYEQYF. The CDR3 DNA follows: TGCAGTGCTAGAGGGGGTTTCGTGACTAGCGGGATGTCCAACTACGAGCAGTACTTC.

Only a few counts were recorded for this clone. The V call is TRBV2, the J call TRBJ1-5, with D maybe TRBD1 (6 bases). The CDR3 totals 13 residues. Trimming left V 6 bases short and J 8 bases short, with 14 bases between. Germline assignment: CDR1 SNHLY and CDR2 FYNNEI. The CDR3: CASREAQGKPQHF. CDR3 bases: TGTGCCAGCAGGGAGGCACAGGGAAAGCCCCAGCATTTT.

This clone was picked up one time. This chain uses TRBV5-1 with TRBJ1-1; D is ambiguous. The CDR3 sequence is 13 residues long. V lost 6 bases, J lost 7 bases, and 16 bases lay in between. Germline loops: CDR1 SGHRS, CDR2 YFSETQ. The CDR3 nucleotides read TGCGCCAGCACTAAGACGCCGGACGATGAAGCTTTCTTT. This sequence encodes CASTKTPDDEAFF. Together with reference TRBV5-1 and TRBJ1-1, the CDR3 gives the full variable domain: KAGVTQTPRYLIKTRGQQVTLSCSPISGHRSVSWYQQTPGQGLQFLFEYFSETQRNKGNFPGRFSGRQFSNSRSEMNVSTLELGDSALYLCASTKTPDDEAFFGQGTRLTVV.

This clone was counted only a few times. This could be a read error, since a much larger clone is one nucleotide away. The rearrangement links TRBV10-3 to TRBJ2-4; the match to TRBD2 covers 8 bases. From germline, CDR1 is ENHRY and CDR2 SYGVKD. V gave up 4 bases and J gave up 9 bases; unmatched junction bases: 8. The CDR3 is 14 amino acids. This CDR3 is CAISGSAGAVIQYF. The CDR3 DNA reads TGTGCCATCAGTGGGTCAGCGGGGGCAGTCATTCAGTACTTC.

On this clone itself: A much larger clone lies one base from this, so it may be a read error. CDR3 sequence reads: CASRVDPGALNERFF. The CDR3 region has the DNA TGTGCCAGCAGAGTAGACCCGGGGGCGTTAAATGAGCGGTTCTTC. The chain links TRBV9 to TRBJ2-1; D is perhaps TRBD1 or TRBD2 (6 bases each). Germline V CDR1 and CDR2: SGDLS, YYNGEE. The CDR3 has 15 residues.

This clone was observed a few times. This CDR3 reads CAISQGGQAGELFF. The CDR3 DNA reads as TGTGCCATCTCTCAGGGGGGACAGGCCGGGGAGCTGTTTTTT. V and J are TRBV10-3 and TRBJ2-2, with TRBD1 matching 8 bases. The V and J ends lost 8 bases and 6 bases, in that order; junction bases with no gene match: 8. Per the germline V gene, CDR1 is ENHRY and CDR2 is SYGVKD. CDR3 length equals 14 residues.

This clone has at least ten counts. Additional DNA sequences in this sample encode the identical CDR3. CDR3 sequence (DNA): TGTGCCAGCAGCTTAGATCAGGGGACTGAAGCTTTCTTT. Amino acid sequence: CASSLDQGTEAFF. The gene calls are TRBV11-2 and TRBJ1-1, with D possibly matching TRBD1 (6 bases). V lost 0 bases and J 5 bases, leaving 7 bases between the germline ends. Germline lookup yields CDR1 SGHAT and CDR2 FQNNGV. The CDR3 sequence is 13 residues long.

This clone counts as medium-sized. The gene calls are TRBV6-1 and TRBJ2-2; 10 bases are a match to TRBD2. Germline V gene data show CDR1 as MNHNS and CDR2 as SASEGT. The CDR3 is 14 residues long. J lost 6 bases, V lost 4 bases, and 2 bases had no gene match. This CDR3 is CASSAAGGPGELFF. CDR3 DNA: TGTGCCAGCAGTGCAGCGGGAGGGCCCGGGGAGCTGTTTTTT.

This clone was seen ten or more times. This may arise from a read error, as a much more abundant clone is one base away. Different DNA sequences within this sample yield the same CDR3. The CDR3 DNA is TGCGCCAGCAGCTTGGCGGGCACCTCCTATAATTCACCCCTCCACTTT. This sequence encodes CASSLAGTSYNSPLHF. The V call is TRBV5-1, the J call TRBJ1-6; D not resolved. The CDR3 is 16 residues long. Trimming cost V 0 bases and J 0 bases, with 7 bases left between them. Per the germline V gene, CDR1 is SGHRS and CDR2 is YFSETQ.

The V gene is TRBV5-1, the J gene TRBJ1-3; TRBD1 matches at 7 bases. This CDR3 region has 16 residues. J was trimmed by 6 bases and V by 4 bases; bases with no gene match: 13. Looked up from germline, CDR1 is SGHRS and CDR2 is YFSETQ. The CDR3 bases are TGCGCCAGCAGCGAAGGGACAGTGGGCCCGGCAAACACCATATATTTT. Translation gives CASSEGTVGPANTIYF.

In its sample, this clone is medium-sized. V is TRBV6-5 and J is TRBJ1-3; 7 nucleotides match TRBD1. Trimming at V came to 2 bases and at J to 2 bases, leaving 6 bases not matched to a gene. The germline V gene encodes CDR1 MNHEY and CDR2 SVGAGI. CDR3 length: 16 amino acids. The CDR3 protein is CASSYRGTAAGNTIYF. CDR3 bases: TGTGCCAGCAGTTACCGAGGGACAGCAGCTGGAAACACCATATATTTT.

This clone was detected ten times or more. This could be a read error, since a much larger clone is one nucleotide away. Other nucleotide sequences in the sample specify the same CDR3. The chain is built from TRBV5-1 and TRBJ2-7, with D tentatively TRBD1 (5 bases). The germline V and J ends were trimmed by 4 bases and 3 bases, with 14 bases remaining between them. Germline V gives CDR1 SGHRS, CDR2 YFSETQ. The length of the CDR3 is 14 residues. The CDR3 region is CASSKGQGHYEQYF. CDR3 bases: TGCGCCAGCAGCAAAGGACAAGGTCACTACGAGCAGTACTTC.

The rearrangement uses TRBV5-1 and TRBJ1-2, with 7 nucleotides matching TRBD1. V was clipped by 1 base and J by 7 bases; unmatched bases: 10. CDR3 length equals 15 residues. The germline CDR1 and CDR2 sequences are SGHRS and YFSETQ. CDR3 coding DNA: TGCGCCAGCAGCTTGCTCCCAACAGGGGAGAGTGGCTACACCTTC. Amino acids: CASSLLPTGESGYTF.

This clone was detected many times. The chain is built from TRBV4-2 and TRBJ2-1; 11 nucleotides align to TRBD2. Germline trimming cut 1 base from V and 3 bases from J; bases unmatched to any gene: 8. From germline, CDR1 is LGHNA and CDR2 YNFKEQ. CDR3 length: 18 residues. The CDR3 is CASSQGLAGGVSYNEQFF. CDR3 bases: TGTGCCAGCAGCCAAGGTCTAGCGGGAGGTGTAAGCTACAATGAGCAGTTCTTC.

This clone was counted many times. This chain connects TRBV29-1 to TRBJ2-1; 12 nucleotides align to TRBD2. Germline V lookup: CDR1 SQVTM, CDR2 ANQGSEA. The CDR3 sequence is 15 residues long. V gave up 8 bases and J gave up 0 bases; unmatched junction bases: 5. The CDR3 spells CSSRTSGVSYNEQFF. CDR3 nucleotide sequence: TGCAGCTCCAGGACTAGCGGGGTCTCCTACAATGAGCAGTTCTTC.

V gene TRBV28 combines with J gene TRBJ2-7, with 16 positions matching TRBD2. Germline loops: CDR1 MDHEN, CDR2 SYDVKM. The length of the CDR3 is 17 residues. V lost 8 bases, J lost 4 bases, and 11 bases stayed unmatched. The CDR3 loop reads CASSWGLAGGLWYEQYF. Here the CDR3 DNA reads TGTGCCAGCTCTTGGGGACTAGCGGGAGGGTTGTGGTACGAGCAGTACTTC.

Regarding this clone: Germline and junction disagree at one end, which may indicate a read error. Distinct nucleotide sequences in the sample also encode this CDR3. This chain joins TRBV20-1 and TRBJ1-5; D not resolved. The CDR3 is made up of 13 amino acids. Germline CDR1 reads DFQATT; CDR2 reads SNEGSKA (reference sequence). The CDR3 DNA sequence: TGCAGTGCTAGAGGCGATAGGTTAAGACCCCATCATTTT. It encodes CSARGDRLRPHHF.

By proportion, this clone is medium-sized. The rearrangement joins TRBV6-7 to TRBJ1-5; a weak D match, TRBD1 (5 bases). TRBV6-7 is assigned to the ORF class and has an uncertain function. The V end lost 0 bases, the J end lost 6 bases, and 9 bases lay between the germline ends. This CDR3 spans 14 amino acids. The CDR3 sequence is CASSYSVGVQPQHF. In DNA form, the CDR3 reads TGTGCCAGCAGTTACTCAGTAGGGGTTCAGCCCCAGCATTTT.

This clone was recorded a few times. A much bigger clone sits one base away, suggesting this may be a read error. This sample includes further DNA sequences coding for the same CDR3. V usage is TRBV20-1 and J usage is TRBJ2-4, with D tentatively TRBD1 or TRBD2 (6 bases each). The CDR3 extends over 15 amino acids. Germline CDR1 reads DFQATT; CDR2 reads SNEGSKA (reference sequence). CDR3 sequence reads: CSARDPRGLKNIQYF. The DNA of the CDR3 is TGCAGCGCTAGAGATCCCCGGGGGCTCAAAAACATTCAGTACTTC.

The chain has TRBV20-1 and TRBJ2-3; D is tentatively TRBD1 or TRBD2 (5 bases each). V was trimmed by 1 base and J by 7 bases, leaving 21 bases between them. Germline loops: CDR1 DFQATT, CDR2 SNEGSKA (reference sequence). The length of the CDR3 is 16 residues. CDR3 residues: CSARGGASRSAYTQYF. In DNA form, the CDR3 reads TGCAGTGCTAGAGGAGGGGCTAGCCGGAGCGCATATACGCAGTATTTT.

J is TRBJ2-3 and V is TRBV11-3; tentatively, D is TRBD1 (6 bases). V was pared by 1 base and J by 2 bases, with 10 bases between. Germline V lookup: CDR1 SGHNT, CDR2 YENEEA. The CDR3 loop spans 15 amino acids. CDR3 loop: CASSLVAGDTDTQYF. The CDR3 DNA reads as TGTGCCAGCAGCTTAGTGGCAGGGGACACAGATACGCAGTATTTT.